The rows below give T cell receptor beta chains drawn from one sample of a study of blood T cell repertoires in COVID-19. Assay: immunoSEQ multiplex PCR; the TCRdb copy retains only in-frame clones and omits some. The table records approximately 160,000 clones, approximately 75% of them present only once. Sequencing was done on a sample of peripheral blood. These receptors all stem from a human donor in a cohort sampled during active COVID-19. Each CDR3 is given with its conserved first and last residue. D genes are given only for firm matches. A clone size is listed for some rows: how often the clone was seen (once, few, many), or a class if it is expanded.

TRBV6-5	TRBD1	TRBJ1-1	few	CASRNPGGTEAFF	TGTGCCAGCAGGAACCCAGGGGGCACTGAAGCTTTCTTT
TRBV10-3	TRBD1	TRBJ1-4	-	CAISESGTGGEKLFF	TGTGCCATCAGTGAGTCTGGGACAGGGGGTGAAAAACTGTTTTTT
TRBV19	-	TRBJ2-5	-	CASSPPGPETQYF	TGTGCCAGTAGTCCTCCAGGGCCAGAGACCCAGTACTTC
TRBV7-6	TRBD1	TRBJ2-2	few	CASSLSQGAGELFF	TGTGCCAGCAGCTTATCGCAGGGGGCCGGGGAGCTGTTTTTT
TRBV11-2	-	TRBJ1-1	-	CASSLVPDLNTEAFF	TGTGCCAGCAGCTTAGTTCCAGATTTGAACACTGAAGCTTTCTTT
TRBV7-9	-	TRBJ2-5	-	CASSHPTEIETQYF	TGTGCCAGCAGCCACCCGACAGAAATAGAGACCCAGTACTTC
TRBV7-9	-	TRBJ2-3	-	CASRPDSTDTQYF	TGTGCCAGCAGACCCGACTCGACAGATACGCAGTATTTT
TRBV2	TRBD1	TRBJ1-4	-	CASSRGTGGGEKLFF	TGTGCCAGCAGTCGGGGGACAGGGGGCGGTGAAAAACTGTTTTTT
TRBV5-1	-	TRBJ2-2	once	CASSLRGAYTGELFF	TGCGCCAGCTCCCTACGGGGGGCTTATACCGGGGAGCTGTTTTTT
TRBV28	-	TRBJ1-5	-	CASNSVPGNQPQHF	TGTGCCAGCAATTCTGTTCCGGGCAATCAGCCCCAGCATTTT
TRBV7-2	TRBD1	TRBJ1-2	once	CASSSTGPGGYTF	TGTGCCAGCAGCTCGACAGGGCCCGGTGGCTACACCTTC
TRBV7-2	-	TRBJ2-5	-	CASSLTGELRETQYF	TGTGCCAGCAGCCTTACCGGGGAACTGCGAGAGACCCAGTACTTC
TRBV7-2	-	TRBJ1-6	-	CASSLAGKTSNSPLHF	TGTGCCAGCAGCTTGGCCGGGAAGACCTCTAATTCACCCCTCCACTTT
TRBV19	-	TRBJ2-5	-	CASSPGETQYF	TGTGCCAGTAGTCCAGGGGAGACCCAGTACTTC
TRBV28	TRBD2	TRBJ2-5	-	CASSLSLAGGPGTQYF	TGTGCCAGCAGTTTGTCGCTAGCGGGGGGACCAGGGACCCAGTACTTC
TRBV2	TRBD2	TRBJ2-7	-	CASSETGGARGEQYF	TGTGCCAGCAGTGAAACGGGAGGAGCTCGGGGCGAGCAGTACTTC
TRBV12-5	-	TRBJ1-2	-	CASDKEIGGGYTF	TGTGCTAGTGACAAAGAGATCGGGGGTGGCTACACCTTC
TRBV7-3	TRBD2	TRBJ2-1	-	CASSQPGLAGGKNNEQFF	TGTGCCAGCAGCCAACCGGGACTAGCGGGAGGGAAAAACAATGAGCAGTTCTTC